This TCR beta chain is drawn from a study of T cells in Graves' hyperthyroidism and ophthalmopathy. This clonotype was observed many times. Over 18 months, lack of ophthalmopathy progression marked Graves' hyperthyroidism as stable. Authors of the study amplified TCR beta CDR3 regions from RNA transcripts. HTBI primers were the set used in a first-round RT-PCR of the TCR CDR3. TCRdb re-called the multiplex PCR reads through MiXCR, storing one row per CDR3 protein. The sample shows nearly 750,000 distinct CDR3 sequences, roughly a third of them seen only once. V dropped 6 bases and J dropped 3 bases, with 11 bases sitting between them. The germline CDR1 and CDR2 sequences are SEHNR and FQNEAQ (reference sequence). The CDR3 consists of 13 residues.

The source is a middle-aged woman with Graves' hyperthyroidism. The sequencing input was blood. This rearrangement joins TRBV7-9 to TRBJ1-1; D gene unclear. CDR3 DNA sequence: TGTGCCAGCAGTTTTACCGGGGACACTGAAGCTTTCTTT. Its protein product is CASSFTGDTEAFF.